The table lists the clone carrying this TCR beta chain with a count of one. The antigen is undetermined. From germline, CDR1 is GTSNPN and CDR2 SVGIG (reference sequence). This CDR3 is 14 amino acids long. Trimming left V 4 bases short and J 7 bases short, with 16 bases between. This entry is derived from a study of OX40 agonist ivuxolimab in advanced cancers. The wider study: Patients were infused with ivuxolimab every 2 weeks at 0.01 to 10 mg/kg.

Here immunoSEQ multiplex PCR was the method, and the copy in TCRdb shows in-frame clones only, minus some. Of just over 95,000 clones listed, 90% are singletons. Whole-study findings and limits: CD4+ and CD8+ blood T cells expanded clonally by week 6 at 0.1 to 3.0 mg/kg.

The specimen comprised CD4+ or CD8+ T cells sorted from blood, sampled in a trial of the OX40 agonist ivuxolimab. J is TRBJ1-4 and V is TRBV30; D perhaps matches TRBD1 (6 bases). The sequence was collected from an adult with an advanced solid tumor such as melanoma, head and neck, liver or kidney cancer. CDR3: CAWIRRGSGEKLFF. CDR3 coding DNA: TGTGCCTGGATTCGGAGGGGGTCCGGTGAAAAACTGTTTTTT.